This T cell receptor beta chain was captured in a study of blood T cells in healthy people across ages. General observations from the study: PBMCs left unsorted prevented a conclusive naive versus antigen-experienced comparison. Getting older went along with TCR beta diversity per million T cells dropping roughly linearly.

Germline CDR1 is SQVTM and CDR2 is ANQGSEA. With 1 base removed from V and 2 bases from J, the gap between germline ends came to 17 bases. The CDR3 is 16 residues long. This clonotype occurred many times. What it binds is unknown. Donor samples were obtained from healthy Caucasian individuals from Russia, aged about 6 to 100. Ten milliliters of peripheral blood were drawn from each donor into EDTA-treated tubes. Primers used in a second PCR of roughly 6 to 12 cycles were a sample-barcoded 5' primer and a J-beta primer mix. Each CDR3 protein is one row after TCRdb ran MiXCR on the 5' RACE reads. Among about 1.7 million distinct CDR3 sequences listed, approximately 28% were seen once.

Sequencing was done on a sample of blood. The chain combines TRBV29-1 with TRBJ2-5; D might be TRBD1 (5 bases). This TCR came from a woman aged 30 to 39 in good health. The CDR3 loop is CSVEGGPGWQQETQYF. CDR3 bases: TGCAGCGTTGAAGGAGGACCAGGGTGGCAGCAAGAGACCCAGTACTTC.